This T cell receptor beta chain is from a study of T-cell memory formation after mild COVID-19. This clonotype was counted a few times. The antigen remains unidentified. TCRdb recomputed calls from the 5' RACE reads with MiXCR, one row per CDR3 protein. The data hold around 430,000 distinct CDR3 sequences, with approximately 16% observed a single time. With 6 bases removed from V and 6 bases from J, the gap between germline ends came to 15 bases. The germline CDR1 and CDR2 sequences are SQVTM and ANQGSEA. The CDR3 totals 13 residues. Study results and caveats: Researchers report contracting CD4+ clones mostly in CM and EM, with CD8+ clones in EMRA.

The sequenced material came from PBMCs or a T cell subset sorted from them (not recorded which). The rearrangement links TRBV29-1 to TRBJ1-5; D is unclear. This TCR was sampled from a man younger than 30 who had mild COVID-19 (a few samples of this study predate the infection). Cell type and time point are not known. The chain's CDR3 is CSVAEPSGQPQHF. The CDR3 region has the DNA TGCAGCGTCGCAGAGCCCTCAGGTCAGCCCCAGCATTTT. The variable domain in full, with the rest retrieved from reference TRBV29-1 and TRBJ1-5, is SAVISQKPSRDICQRGTSLTIQCQVDSQVTMMFWYRQQPGQSLTLIATANQGSEATYESGFVIDKFPISRPNLTFSTLTVSNMSPEDSSIYLCSVAEPSGQPQHFGDGTRLSIL.